This TCR beta chain was sequenced in a study of T cell repertoires in cytomegalovirus infection. Study in general: Based on public TCR beta signatures, there were indications of CMV infection and of a matching HLA type. Study observations and caveats: The study found HLA-C-restricted CMV-specific TCR beta clonotypes dominating the ex vivo response. Frequencies of public TCR beta families were cumulated, and this identified carriers of CMV plus the relevant HLA.

Via MiXCR, TCRdb re-called the reads, giving one row per CDR3 protein. Among about 230,000 distinct CDR3 sequences listed, roughly 22% were seen once. As concerns this clonotype: Its antigen is undetermined.

The sequencing input was CD8+ T cells from PBMCs. This clonotype was obtained from a human donor in good health (CMV status not recorded). Some clones in this sample may be carry-over from other donors' samples.

The CDR3 DNA follows: TGTGCCAGCAGCGATGCACTTAGCTCCTACGAGCAGTACTTC. Amino acid sequence: CASSDALSSYEQYF. V is TRBV7-9 and J is TRBJ2-7; D is uncertain. Trimming took off 5 bases at V and 0 bases at J, with 11 bases between the two ends. Looked up from germline, CDR1 is SEHNR and CDR2 is FQNEAQ (reference sequence). CDR3 length: 14 amino acids.